This T cell receptor beta chain was recovered during a study of beta chain features in type 1 diabetes. Expressed TCRB transcripts got sequenced, as all isolated RNA was reverse transcribed. Sequencing used immunoSEQ multiplex PCR; TCRdb keeps in-frame clones, though not all of them. The repertoire holds tens of thousands of clones, with roughly 39% as singletons. Purity above 95% was achieved in all sorted populations. The CDR3 contains 15 residues. Trimming cost V 0 bases and J 3 bases, with 12 bases left between them. The V gene's germline CDR1 is SGHRS and CDR2 YFSETQ. Broader study findings: People with Type 1 diabetes carried modestly yet significantly shorter TCRB CDR3s in all four CD4+ subsets.

Note on this clone: Its target is not known.

Sequenced material: Tregs from blood. The chain has TRBV5-1 and TRBJ1-1, with unresolved D. This TCR came from a man in his thirties or forties with type 1 diabetes. CDR3 in DNA: TGCGCCAGCAGCTTGGAAAACGTCGGGGACACTGAAGCTTTCTTT. Translation gives CASSLENVGDTEAFF. Full variable domain (missing parts from reference TRBV5-1 and TRBJ1-1): KAGVTQTPRYLIKTRGQQVTLSCSPISGHRSVSWYQQTPGQGLQFLFEYFSETQRNKGNFPGRFSGRQFSNSRSEMNVSTLELGDSALYLCASSLENVGDTEAFFGQGTRLTVV.